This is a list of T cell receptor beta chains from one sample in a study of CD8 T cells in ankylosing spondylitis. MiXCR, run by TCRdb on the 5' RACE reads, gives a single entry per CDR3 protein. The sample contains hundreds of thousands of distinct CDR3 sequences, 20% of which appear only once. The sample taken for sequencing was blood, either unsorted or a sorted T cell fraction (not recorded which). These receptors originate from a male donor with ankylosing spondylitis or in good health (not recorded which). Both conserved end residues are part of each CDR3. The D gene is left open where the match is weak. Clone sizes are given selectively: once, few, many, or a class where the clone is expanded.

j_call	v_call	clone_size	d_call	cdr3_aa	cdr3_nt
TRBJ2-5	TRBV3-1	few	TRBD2	CASSQRGLGGKTQYF	TGTGCCAGCAGCCAACGCGGACTCGGGGGGAAGACCCAGTACTTC
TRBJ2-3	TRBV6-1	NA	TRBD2	CASVGLAGLMGTDTQYF	TGTGCCAGCGTCGGACTAGCGGGGTTGATGGGCACAGATACGCAGTATTTT
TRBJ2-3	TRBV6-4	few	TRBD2	CASSDHGGALDTQYF	TGTGCCAGCAGTGACCACGGGGGGGCTTTAGATACGCAGTATTTT
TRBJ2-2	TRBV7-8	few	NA	CASSLTPGLNTGELFF	TGTGCCAGCAGCTTAACCCCGGGGCTTAACACCGGGGAGCTGTTTTTT
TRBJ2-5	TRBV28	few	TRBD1	CASSPRGKTYQETQYF	TGTGCCAGCAGTCCCAGGGGGAAAACGTACCAAGAGACCCAGTACTTC
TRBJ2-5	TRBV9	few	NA	CASEAAGGTQYF	TGTGCCAGCGAGGCGGCTGGAGGGACCCAGTACTTC
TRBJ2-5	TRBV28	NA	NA	CASRREETQYF	TGTGCCAGCAGGCGGGAAGAGACCCAGTACTTC
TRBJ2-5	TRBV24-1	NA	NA	CATSEGVRETQYF	TGTGCCACCAGTGAGGGCGTTCGAGAGACCCAGTACTTC
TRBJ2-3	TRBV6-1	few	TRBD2	CASSVAGGIVTDTQYF	TGTGCCAGCAGTGTCGCGGGGGGGATTGTCACAGATACGCAGTATTTT
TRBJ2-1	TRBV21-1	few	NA	CASSKEVEGGVNEQFF	TGTGCCAGCAGCAAAGAGGTGGAGGGGGGGGTTAATGAGCAGTTCTTC
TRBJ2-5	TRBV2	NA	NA	CASSATPPGGVEETQYF	TGTGCCAGCAGTGCCACCCCCCCGGGTGGGGTGGAAGAGACCCAGTACTTC
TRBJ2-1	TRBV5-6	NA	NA	CASSQWGDHNEQFF	TGTGCCAGCAGCCAGTGGGGGGATCACAATGAGCAGTTCTTC
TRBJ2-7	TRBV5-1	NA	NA	CASSPLGALDSYEQYF	TGCGCCAGCAGCCCACTTGGGGCTCTGGACTCCTACGAGCAGTACTTC
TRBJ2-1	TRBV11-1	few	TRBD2	CASSSGLAGEYSSYNEQFF	TGTGCCAGCAGCTCCGGACTAGCGGGGGAATATAGCTCCTACAATGAGCAGTTCTTC
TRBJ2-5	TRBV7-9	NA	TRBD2	CASSLWIGGEQETQYF	TGTGCCAGCAGCTTATGGATCGGGGGGGAACAAGAGACCCAGTACTTC